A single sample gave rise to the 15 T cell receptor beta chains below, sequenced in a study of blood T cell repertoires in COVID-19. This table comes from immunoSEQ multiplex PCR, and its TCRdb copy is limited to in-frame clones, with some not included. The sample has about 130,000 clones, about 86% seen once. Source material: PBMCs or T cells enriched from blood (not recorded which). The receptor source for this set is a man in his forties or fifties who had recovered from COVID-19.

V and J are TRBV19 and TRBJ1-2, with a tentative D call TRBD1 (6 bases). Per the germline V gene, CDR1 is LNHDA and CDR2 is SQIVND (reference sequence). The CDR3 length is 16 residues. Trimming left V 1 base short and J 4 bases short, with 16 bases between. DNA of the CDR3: TGTGCCAGTAGTATAGCCCCCCAACAGGGCCCCTATGGCTACACCTTC. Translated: CASSIAPQQGPYGYTF.

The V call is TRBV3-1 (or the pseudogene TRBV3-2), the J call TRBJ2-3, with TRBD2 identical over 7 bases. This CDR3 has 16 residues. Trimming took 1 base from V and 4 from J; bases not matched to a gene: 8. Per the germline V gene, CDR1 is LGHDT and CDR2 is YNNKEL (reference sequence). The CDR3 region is CASSQGWGAGADTQYF. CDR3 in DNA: TGTGCCAGCAGCCAAGGCTGGGGCGCGGGGGCAGATACGCAGTATTTT.

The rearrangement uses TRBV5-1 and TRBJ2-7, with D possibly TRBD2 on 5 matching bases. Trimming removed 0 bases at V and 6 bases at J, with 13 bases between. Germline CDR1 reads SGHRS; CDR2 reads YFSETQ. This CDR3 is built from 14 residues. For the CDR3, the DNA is TGCGCCAGCAGCTTGGCTCCGTCCCGGGGCGAGCAGTACTTC. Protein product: CASSLAPSRGEQYF.

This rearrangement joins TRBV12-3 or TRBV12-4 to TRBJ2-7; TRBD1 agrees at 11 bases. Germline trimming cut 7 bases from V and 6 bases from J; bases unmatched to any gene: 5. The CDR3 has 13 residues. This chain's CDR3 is CASTRTGGIEQYF. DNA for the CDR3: TGTGCCAGCACTCGGACAGGGGGCATCGAGCAGTACTTC.

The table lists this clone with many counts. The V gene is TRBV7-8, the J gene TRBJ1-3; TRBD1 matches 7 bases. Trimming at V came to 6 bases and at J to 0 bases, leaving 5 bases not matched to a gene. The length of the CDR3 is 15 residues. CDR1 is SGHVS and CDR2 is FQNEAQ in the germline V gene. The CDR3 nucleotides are TGTGCCAGCAGTAAGGACAGGAGCTCTGGAAACACCATATATTTT. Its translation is CASSKDRSSGNTIYF.

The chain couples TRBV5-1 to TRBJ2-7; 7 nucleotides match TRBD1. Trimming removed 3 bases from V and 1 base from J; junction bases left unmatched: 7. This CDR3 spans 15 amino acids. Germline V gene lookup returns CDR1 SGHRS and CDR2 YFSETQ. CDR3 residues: CASSWQGVLSYEQYF. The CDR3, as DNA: TGCGCCAGCAGCTGGCAGGGGGTCTTGTCCTACGAGCAGTACTTC.

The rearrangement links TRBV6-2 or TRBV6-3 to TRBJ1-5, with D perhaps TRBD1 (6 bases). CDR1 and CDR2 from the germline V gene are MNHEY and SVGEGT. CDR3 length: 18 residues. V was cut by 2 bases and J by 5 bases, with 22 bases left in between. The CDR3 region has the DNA TGTGCCAGCAGTTACCACGCCGTAAATACAGGGAAGTATCAGCCCCAGCATTTT. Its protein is CASSYHAVNTGKYQPQHF.

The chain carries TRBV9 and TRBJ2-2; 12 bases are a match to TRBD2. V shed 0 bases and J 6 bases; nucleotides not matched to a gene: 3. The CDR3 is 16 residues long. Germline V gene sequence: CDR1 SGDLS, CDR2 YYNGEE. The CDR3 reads CASSVELAGGSGELFF. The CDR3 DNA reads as TGTGCCAGCAGCGTAGAGCTAGCGGGGGGGTCCGGGGAGCTGTTTTTT.

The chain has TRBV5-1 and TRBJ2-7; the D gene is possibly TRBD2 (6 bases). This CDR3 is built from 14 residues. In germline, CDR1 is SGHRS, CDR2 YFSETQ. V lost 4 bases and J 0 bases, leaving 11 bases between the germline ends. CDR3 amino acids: CASSTGTHSYEQYF. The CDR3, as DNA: TGCGCCAGCAGCACCGGGACTCACTCCTACGAGCAGTACTTC.

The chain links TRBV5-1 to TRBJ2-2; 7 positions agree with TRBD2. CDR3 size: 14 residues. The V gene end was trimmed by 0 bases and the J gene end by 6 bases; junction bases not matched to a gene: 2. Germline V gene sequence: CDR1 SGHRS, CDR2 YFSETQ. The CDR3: CASSLAAGAGELFF. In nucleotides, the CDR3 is TGCGCCAGCAGCTTGGCCGCGGGGGCCGGGGAGCTGTTTTTT.

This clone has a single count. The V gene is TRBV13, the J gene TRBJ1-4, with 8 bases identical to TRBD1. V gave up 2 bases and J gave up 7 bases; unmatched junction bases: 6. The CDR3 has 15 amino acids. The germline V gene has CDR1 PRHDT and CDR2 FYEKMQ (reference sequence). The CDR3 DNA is TGTGCCAGCAGCTTATTTTCAGGGGGCTTTGAAAAACTGTTTTTT. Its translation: CASSLFSGGFEKLFF.

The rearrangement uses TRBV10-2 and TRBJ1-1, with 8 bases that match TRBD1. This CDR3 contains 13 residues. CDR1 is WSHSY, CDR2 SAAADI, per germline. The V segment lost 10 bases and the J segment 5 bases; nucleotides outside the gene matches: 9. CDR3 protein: CATSDRGYTEAFF. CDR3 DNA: TGCGCCACCTCCGACAGGGGTTATACTGAAGCTTTCTTT.

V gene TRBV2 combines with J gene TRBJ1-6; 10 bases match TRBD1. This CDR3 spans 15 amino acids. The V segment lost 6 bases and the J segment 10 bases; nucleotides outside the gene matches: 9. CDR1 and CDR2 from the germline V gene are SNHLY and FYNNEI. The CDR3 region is CASRTGTGELSPLHF. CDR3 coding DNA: TGTGCCAGCAGAACCGGGACAGGGGAATTATCACCCCTCCACTTT.

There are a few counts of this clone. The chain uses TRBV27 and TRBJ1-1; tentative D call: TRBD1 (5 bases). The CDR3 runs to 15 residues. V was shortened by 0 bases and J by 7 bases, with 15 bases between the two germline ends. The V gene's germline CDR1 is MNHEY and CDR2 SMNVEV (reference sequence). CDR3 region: CASSLSPAGRGEAFF. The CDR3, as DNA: TGTGCCAGCAGTTTATCCCCGGCAGGGAGGGGTGAAGCTTTCTTT.

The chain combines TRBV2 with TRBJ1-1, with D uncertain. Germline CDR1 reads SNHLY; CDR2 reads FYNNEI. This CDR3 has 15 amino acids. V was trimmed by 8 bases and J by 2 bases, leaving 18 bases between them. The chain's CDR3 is CASFREGTRNTEAFF. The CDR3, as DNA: TGTGCCAGCTTCCGGGAGGGAACTAGAAACACTGAAGCTTTCTTT.